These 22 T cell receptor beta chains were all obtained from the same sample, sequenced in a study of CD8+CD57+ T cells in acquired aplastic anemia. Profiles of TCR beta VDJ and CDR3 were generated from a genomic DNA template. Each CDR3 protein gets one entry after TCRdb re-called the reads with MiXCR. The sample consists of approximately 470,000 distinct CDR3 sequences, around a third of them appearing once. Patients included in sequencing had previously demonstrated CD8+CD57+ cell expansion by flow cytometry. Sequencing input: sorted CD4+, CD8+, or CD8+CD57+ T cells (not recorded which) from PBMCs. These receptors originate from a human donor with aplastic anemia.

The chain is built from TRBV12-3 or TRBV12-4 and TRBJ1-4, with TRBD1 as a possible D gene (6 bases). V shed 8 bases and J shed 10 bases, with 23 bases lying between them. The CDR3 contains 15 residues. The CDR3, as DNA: TGTGCCAGCCAAAACCAGGGGATCGGGGAGGGAAAACTGTTTTTT. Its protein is CASQNQGIGEGKLFF.

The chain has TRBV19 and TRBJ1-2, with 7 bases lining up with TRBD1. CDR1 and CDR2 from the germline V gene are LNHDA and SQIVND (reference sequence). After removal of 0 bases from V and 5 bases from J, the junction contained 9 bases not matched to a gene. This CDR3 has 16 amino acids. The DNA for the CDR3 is TGTGCCAGTAGTATAGATCCTAACAGGGGAGGGTATGGCTACACCTTC. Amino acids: CASSIDPNRGGYGYTF.

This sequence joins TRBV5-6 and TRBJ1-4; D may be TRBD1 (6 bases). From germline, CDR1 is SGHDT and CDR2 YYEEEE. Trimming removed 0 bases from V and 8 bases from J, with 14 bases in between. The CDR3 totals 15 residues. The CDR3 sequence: CASSLAEGGGEKLFF. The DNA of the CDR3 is TGTGCCAGCAGCTTGGCCGAGGGGGGAGGCGAAAAACTGTTTTTT.

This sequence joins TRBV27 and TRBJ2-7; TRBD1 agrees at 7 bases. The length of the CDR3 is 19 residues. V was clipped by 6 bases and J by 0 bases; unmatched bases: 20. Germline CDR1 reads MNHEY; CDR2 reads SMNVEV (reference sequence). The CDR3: CASRTPSRDRKESSYEQYF. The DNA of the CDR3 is TGTGCCAGCAGGACCCCCTCCCGGGACAGAAAAGAAAGCTCCTACGAGCAGTACTTC.

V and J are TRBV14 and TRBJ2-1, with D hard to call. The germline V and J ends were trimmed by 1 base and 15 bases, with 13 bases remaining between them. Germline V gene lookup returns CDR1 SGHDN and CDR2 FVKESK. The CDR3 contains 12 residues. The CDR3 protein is CASSQGRPSLFF. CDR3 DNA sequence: TGTGCCAGCAGCCAAGGTCGGCCTAGTTTGTTCTTC.

Here the CDR3 DNA reads TGTGCCAGTAACCCCGGGACTAATAAAGCCAAAAACATTCAGTACTTC. The encoded protein is CASNPGTNKAKNIQYF. V usage is TRBV19 and J usage is TRBJ2-4; 7 positions agree with TRBD2. Germline V CDR1 and CDR2: LNHDA, SQIVND (reference sequence). The CDR3 covers 16 residues. V was clipped by 7 bases and J by 0 bases; unmatched bases: 9.

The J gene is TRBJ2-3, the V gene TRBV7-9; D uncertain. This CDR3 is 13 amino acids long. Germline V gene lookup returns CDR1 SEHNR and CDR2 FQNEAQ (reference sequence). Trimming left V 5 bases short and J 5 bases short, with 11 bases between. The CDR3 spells CASSPPAEDTQYF. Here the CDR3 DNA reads TGTGCCAGCAGCCCACCCGCGGAAGATACGCAGTATTTT.

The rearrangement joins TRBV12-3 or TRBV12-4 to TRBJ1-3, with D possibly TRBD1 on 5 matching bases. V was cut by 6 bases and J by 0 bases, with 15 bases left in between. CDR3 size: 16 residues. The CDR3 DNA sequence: TGTGCCAGCAGCGTACTCGGGGGGTTCTCTGGAAACACCATATATTTT. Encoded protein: CASSVLGGFSGNTIYF.

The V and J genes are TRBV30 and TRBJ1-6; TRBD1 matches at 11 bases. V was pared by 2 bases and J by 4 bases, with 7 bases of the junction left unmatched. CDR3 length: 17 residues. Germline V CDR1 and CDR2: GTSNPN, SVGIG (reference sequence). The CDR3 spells CAWSSGQGARYNSPLHF. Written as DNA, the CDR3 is TGTGCCTGGAGTTCCGGACAGGGGGCAAGATATAATTCACCCCTCCACTTT.

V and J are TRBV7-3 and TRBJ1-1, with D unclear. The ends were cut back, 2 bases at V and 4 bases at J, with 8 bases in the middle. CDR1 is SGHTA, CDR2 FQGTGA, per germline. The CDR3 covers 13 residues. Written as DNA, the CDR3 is TGTGCCAGCAGCTTACCGGGGAGCACTGAAGCTTTCTTT. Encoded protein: CASSLPGSTEAFF.

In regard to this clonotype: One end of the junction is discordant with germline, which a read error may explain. CDR3 bases: TGTGCCACCAGCAGAGGATCCGGCCGTTTCTATGGCTGCACCTTC. Translation: CATSRGSGRFYGCTF. V gene TRBV15 combines with J gene TRBJ1-2; no reliable D call. CDR3 length: 15 residues. Germline V gives CDR1 LNHNV, CDR2 YYDKDF (reference sequence).

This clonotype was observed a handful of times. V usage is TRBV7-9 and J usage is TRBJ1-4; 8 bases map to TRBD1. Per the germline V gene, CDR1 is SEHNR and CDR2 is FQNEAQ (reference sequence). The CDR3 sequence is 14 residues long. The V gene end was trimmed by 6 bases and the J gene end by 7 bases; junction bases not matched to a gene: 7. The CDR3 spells CASSLTGAVEKLFF. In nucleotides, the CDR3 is TGTGCCAGCAGTCTGACAGGGGCTGTTGAAAAACTGTTTTTT.

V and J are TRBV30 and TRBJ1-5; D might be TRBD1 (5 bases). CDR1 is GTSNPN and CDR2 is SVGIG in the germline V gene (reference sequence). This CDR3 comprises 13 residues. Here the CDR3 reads CAGGPPGGQPQHF. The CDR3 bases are TGTGCTGGAGGACCGCCTGGGGGTCAGCCCCAGCATTTT.

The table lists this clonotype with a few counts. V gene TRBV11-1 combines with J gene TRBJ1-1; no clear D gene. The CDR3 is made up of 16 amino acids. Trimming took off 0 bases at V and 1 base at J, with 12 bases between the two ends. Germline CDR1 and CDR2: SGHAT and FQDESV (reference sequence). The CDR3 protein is CASSLATRLGNTEAFF. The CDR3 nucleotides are TGTGCCAGCAGCTTAGCGACCAGGCTTGGGAACACTGAAGCTTTCTTT.

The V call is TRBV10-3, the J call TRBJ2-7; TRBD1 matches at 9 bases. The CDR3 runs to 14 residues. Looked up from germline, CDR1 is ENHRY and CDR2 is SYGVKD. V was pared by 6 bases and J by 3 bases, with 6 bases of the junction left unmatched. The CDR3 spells CAIRPGQGIYEQYF. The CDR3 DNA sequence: TGTGCCATCAGGCCGGGACAGGGCATCTACGAGCAGTACTTC.

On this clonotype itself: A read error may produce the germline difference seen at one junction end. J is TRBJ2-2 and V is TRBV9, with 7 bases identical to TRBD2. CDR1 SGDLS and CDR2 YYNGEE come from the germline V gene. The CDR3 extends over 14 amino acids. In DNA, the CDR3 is TGTGCCAGCAGCGCAGGGAGGGTCGGCGGGGAGCTGTTTTTC. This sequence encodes CASSAGRVGGELFF.

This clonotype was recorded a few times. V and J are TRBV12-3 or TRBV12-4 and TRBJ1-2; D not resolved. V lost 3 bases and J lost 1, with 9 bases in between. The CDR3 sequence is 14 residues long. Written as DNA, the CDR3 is TGTGCCAGCAGTTTTGACCCTCTTAACTATGGCTACACCTTC. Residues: CASSFDPLNYGYTF.

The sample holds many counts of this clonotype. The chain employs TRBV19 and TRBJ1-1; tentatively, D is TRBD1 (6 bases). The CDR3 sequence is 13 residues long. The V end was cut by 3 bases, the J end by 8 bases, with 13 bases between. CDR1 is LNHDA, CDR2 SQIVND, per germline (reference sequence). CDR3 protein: CASSMTRGSEAFF. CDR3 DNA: TGTGCCAGTAGTATGACCAGGGGCTCCGAAGCTTTCTTT.

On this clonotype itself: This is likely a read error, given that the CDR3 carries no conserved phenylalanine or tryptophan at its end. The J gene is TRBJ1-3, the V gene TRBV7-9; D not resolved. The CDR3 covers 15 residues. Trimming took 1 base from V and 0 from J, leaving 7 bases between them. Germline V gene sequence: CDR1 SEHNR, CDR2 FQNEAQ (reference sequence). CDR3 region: CASSLVTGSGNTIYL. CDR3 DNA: TGTGCCAGCAGCTTAGTCACGGGCTCTGGAAACACCATATATCTT.

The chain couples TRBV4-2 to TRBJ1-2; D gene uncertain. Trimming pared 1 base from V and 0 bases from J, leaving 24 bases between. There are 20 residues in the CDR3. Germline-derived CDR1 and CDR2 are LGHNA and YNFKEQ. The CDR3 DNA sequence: TGTGCCAGCAGCCAAGTAACGGTTTTCGGCTCCGGAGAACCTAACTATGGCTACACCTTC. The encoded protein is CASSQVTVFGSGEPNYGYTF.

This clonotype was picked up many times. CDR3 region: CAISESIVSRNTEAFF. The CDR3 bases are TGTGCCATCAGTGAGTCGATAGTAAGTAGGAACACTGAAGCTTTCTTT. The gene calls are TRBV10-3 and TRBJ1-1; D gene uncertain. V gave up 0 bases and J gave up 1 base, with 12 bases separating them. The germline CDR1 and CDR2 sequences are ENHRY and SYGVKD. The CDR3 loop spans 16 amino acids.

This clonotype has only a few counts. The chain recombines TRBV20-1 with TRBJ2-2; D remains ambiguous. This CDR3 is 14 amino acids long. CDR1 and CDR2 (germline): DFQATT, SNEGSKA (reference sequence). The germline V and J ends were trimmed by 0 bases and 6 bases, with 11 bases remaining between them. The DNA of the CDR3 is TGCAGTGCTAGAGATGGCCTGACCCCCGGGGAGCTGTTTTTT. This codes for CSARDGLTPGELFF.